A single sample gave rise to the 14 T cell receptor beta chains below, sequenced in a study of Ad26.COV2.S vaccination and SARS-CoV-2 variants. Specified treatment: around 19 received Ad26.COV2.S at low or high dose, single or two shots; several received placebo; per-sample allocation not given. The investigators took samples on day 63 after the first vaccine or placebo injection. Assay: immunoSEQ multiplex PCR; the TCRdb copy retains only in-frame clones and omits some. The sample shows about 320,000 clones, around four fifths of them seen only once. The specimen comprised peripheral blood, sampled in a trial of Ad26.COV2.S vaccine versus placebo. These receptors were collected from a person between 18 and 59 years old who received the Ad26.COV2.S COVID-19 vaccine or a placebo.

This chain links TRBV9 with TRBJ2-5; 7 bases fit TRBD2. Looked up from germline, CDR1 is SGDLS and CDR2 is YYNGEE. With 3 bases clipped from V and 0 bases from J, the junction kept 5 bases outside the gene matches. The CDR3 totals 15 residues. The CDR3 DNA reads TGTGCCAGCAGCGCAGGGCGGGGGAACCAAGAGACCCAGTACTTC. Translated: CASSAGRGNQETQYF.

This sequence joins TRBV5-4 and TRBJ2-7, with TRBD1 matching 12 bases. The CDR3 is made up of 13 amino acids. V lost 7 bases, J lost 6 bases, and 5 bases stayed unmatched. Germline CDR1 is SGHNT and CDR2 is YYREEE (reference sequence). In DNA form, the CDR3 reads TGTGCCAGCCGGGACAGGGGGCTTGGCGAGCAGTACTTC. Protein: CASRDRGLGEQYF.

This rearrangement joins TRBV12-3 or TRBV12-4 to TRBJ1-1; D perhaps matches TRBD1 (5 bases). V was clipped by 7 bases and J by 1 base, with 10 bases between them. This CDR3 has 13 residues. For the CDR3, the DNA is TGTGCCAGCACCCGACAGCAGAACACTGAAGCTTTCTTT. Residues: CASTRQQNTEAFF.

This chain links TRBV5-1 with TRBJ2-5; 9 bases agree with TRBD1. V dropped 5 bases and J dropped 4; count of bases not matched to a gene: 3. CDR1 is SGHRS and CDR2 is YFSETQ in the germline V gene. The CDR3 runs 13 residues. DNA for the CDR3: TGCGCCAGCAGACCGGGACAGGGAGAGACCCAGTACTTC. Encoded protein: CASRPGQGETQYF.

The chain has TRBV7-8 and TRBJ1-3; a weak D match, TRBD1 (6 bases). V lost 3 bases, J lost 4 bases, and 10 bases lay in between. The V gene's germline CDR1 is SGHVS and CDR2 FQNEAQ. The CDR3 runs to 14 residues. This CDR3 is CASSFRGAGNTIYF. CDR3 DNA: TGTGCCAGCAGCTTTCGGGGGGCCGGAAACACCATATATTTT. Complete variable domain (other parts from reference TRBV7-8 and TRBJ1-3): GAGVSQSPRYKVAKRGQDVALRCDPISGHVSLFWYQQALGQGPEFLTYFQNEAQLDKSGLPSDRFFAERPEGSVSTLKIQRTQQEDSAVYLCASSFRGAGNTIYFGEGSWLTVV.

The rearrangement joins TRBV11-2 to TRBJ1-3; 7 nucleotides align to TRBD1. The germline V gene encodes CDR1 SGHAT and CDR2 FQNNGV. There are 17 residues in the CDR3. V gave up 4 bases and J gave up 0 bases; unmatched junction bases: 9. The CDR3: CASSSLGQKSSGNTIYF. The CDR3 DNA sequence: TGTGCCAGCAGCTCCCTGGGACAGAAGAGCTCTGGAAACACCATATATTTT.

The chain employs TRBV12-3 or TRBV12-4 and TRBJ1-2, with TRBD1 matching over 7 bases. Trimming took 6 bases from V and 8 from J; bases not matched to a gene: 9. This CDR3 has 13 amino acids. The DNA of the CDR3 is TGTGCCAGCAGCCAAACAGGGGTGGGCGGCTACACCTTC. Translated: CASSQTGVGGYTF.

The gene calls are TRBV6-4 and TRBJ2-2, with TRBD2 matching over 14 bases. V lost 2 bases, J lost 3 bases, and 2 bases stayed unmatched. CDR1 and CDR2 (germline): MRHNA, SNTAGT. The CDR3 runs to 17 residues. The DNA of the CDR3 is TGTGCCAGCAGTGACCGACTAGCGGGGGGGCACACCGGGGAGCTGTTTTTT. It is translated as CASSDRLAGGHTGELFF.

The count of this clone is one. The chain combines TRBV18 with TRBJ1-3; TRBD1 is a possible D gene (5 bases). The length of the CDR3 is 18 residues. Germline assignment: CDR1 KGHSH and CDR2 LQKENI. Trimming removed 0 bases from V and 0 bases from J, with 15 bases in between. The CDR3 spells CASSPPGRAIGSGNTIYF. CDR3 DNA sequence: TGTGCCAGCTCACCACCGGGGCGCGCCATCGGCTCTGGAAACACCATATATTTT.

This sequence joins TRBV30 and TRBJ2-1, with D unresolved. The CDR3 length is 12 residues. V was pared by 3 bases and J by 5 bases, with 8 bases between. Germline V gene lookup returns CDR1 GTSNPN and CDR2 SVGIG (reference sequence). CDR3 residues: CAWRGYHNEQFF. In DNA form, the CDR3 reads TGTGCCTGGAGGGGGTATCACAATGAGCAGTTCTTC.

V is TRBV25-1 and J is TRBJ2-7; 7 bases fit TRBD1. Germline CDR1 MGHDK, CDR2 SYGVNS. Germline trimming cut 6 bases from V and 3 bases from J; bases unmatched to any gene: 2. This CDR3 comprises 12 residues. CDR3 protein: CASRQGHYEQYF. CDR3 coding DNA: TGTGCCAGCAGACAGGGGCACTACGAGCAGTACTTC.

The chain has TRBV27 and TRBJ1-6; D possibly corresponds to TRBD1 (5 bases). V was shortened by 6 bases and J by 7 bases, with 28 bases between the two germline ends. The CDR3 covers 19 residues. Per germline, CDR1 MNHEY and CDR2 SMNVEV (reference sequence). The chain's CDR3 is CASSPVAGPGRSGNSPLHF. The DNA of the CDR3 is TGTGCCAGCAGCCCTGTAGCAGGGCCCGGGCGGTCAGGAAATTCACCCCTCCACTTT.

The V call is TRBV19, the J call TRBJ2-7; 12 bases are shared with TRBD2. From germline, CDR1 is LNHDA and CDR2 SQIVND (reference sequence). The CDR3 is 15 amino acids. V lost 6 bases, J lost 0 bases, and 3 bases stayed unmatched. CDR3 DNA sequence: TGTGCCAGTAGACTGACTAGCGGGGGCTCCTACGAGCAGTACTTC. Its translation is CASRLTSGGSYEQYF.

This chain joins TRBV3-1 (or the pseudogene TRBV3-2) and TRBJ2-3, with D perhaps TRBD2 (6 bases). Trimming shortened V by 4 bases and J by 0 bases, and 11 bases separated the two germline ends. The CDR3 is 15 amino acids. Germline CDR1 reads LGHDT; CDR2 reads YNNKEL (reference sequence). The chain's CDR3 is CASSLLGGSTDTQYF. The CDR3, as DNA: TGTGCCAGCAGCCTTTTGGGGGGTAGCACAGATACGCAGTATTTT.